This TCR beta chain originates from a study of blood T cell repertoires in COVID-19. Whole-study context: Sites in the United States, Italy and Spain provided acute and convalescent COVID-19 samples.

Original processing notes: The authors estimated nucleated cell counts from reference gene primer amplification. TCRdb keeps only in-frame clones here, not all; method: immunoSEQ multiplex PCR. Clone size and V and J calls were adopted from that table, with D and trimming inferred from the DNA. Of about 68,000 clones listed, 65% to 90% were seen once; the top ten hold roughly 25%. The sequence was collected from a man aged 50 to 60 with acute or convalescent COVID-19. The sequenced material came from peripheral blood.

CDR3 in DNA: TGTGCCAGCAGCCGGGACAGCCAGTACACCGGGGAGCTGTTTTTT. Translation gives CASSRDSQYTGELFF. The chain joins TRBV5-5 to TRBJ2-2, with 7 nucleotides matching TRBD1. The CDR3 totals 15 residues. Germline V gene data show CDR1 as SGHKS and CDR2 as YYEKEE (reference sequence). The V gene end was trimmed by 4 bases and the J gene end by 3 bases; junction bases not matched to a gene: 6.